These T cell receptor beta chains were read from a single sample in a study of blood T cell repertoires in COVID-19. Repertoires were generated with immunoSEQ multiplex PCR, while TCRdb's copy carries only in-frame clones and drops some. Altogether 55,000 to 80,000 clones are present, around 88% being singletons, with the ten largest covering around 6.5%. The specimen was peripheral blood. These receptors originate from a human donor in a cohort sampled during active COVID-19. Each CDR3 is given with its conserved first and last residue. The D gene is left open where the match is weak. Clone size, where shown, is once, few, many, or a class for clones that have expanded.

D gene	V gene	J gene	clone size	CDR3 DNA	CDR3 protein
-	TRBV30	TRBJ2-7	-	TGTGCCTGGAGTTACTACTACGAGCAGTACTTC	CAWSYYYEQYF
TRBD1	TRBV9	TRBJ2-5	-	TGTGCCAGCAGCGCAAGGGGGACAGGGGAGACCCAGTACTTC	CASSARGTGETQYF
TRBD2	TRBV28	TRBJ2-1	-	TGTGCCAGCAGTAATCCGGGACTAGCTAACAATGAGCAGTTCTTC	CASSNPGLANNEQFF
-	TRBV5-4	TRBJ2-2	few	TGTGCCAGCAGCCCCGGGACTGCGGGCACCGGGGAGCTGTTTTTT	CASSPGTAGTGELFF
-	TRBV6-2/TRBV6-3	TRBJ2-7	few	TGTGCCAGCAGCCGGGCCGTGGGCACCTACGAGCAGTACTTC	CASSRAVGTYEQYF
TRBD1	TRBV28	TRBJ2-5	once	TGTGCCAGCTTGTCGCAGGGGGTTGAGACCCAGTACTTC	CASLSQGVETQYF
-	TRBV15	TRBJ2-7	-	TGTGCCACCAGCAAGACTGTTACTCCGAAAGCCTACGAGCAGTACTTC	CATSKTVTPKAYEQYF
TRBD1	TRBV3-1/TRBV3-2	TRBJ2-1	-	TGTGCCAGCAGACTCGAGGGGGCAGAGGAGAATGAGCAGTTCTTC	CASRLEGAEENEQFF
TRBD2	TRBV3-1/TRBV3-2	TRBJ2-5	few	TGTGCCAGCAGCCTAACTAGCGGGAGGTTTCTCTTTCAAGAGACCCAGTACTTC	CASSLTSGRFLFQETQYF
-	TRBV30	TRBJ2-2	-	TGTGCCTGGAAGGAAACGGAGCGCACCGGGGAGCTGTTTTTT	CAWKETERTGELFF
-	TRBV6-5	TRBJ2-5	-	TGTGCCAGCAGGGGAGTCCAAGAGACCCAGTACTTC	CASRGVQETQYF
TRBD2	TRBV5-1	TRBJ2-1	-	TGCGCCAGCAGCTTGAGGACTAGCGGGATCTTTAGCTCCTACAATGAGCAGTTCTTC	CASSLRTSGIFSSYNEQFF
-	TRBV5-5	TRBJ1-2	-	TGTGCCAGCAGCTTCTCGGGCTATGGCTACACCTTC	CASSFSGYGYTF
-	TRBV21-1	TRBJ1-1	-	TGTGCCAGCAGCAGAGGAAGAAGGGGACAGGAGAACACTGAAGCTTTCTTT	CASSRGRRGQENTEAFF
-	TRBV6-2/TRBV6-3	TRBJ1-2	few	TGTGCCAGCAGTTTCCGGGGGGCAAGCGGCTACACCTTC	CASSFRGASGYTF
TRBD2	TRBV19	TRBJ2-7	-	TGTGCCAGTAGTCCAGAGACTAGCGGGAGAGGTGAGCAGTACTTC	CASSPETSGRGEQYF
-	TRBV28	TRBJ1-4	once	TGTGCCAGCAGTCCGGGAGGGGTTAGGGGTGAAAAACTGTTTTTT	CASSPGGVRGEKLFF
TRBD1	TRBV7-9	TRBJ2-5	once	TGTGCCAGCAGCGAGCGGACAGGCGGGGAGACCCAGTACTTC	CASSERTGGETQYF
-	TRBV3-1/TRBV3-2	TRBJ1-1	-	TGTGCCAGCAGCCGAATACCTGTATGGAACCTAGGCACTGAAGCTTTCTTT	CASSRIPVWNLGTEAFF
TRBD1	TRBV25-1	TRBJ1-1	-	TGTGCCAGCAGTGAATCCGAGGGGGCCCGACTCTACACTGAAGCTTTCTTT	CASSESEGARLYTEAFF
-	TRBV2	TRBJ1-4	-	TGTGCCAGCAGATTATATAATGAAAAACTGTTTTTT	CASRLYNEKLFF
-	TRBV18	TRBJ2-7	-	TGTGCCAGCTCACCGAGGTCCTACGAGCAGTACTTC	CASSPRSYEQYF